One and the same sample provided the 17 T cell receptor beta chains below, sequenced in a study of molecular identifiers for immune sequencing clone quantification. MiXCR, applied by TCRdb to the PCR reads, yields one record per CDR3 protein. This sample has about 65,000 distinct CDR3 sequences; roughly 18% occur once, and the top ten carry less than 2%. The material sequenced was naive CD8+ T cells from blood, with Jurkat cell RNA spiked in. As to subset: FACS-sorted CD8+CD4-CCR7+CD45RA+ naive T cells. These TCRs come from a human donor in good health. Some libraries in this study had Jurkat cell RNA spiked in.

The CDR3 DNA reads as TGTGCCAGCAGACTAATTGAGGATGAGCAGTTCTTC. Translating gives CASRLIEDEQFF. The rearrangement uses TRBV12-3 or TRBV12-4 and TRBJ2-1; D unresolved. The CDR3 spans 12 residues. Trimming stripped 6 bases from V and 8 bases from J, with 11 bases between.

This clonotype has ten or more counts. The CDR3 region is CASSLDVGVYNEQFF. CDR3 sequence (DNA): TGTGCCAGCAGCTTAGACGTGGGAGTCTACAATGAGCAGTTCTTC. The chain employs TRBV11-2 and TRBJ2-1; maybe TRBD2 (5 bases). V was clipped by 0 bases and J by 3 bases, with 9 bases between them. The CDR3 covers 15 residues. Per germline, CDR1 SGHAT and CDR2 FQNNGV.

This clonotype was seen many times. The chain employs TRBV10-2 and TRBJ2-3, with 7 bases aligning to TRBD2. Germline CDR1 is WSHSY and CDR2 is SAAADI. The CDR3 sequence is 14 residues long. V was pared by 2 bases and J by 4 bases, with 3 bases of the junction left unmatched. The CDR3 bases are TGCGCCAGCAGTGAGGGACTAGTAGCAGATACGCAGTATTTT. Translated: CASSEGLVADTQYF.

The rearrangement uses TRBV19 and TRBJ1-1; 7 bases map to TRBD1. The CDR3 covers 13 residues. V lost 6 bases and J lost 8; bases outside the gene matches: 9. CDR1 LNHDA and CDR2 SQIVND come from the germline V gene (reference sequence). The CDR3, as DNA: TGTGCCAGTAGGGCAAGGGGGCCCTTAGAAGCTTTCTTT. Its protein is CASRARGPLEAFF.

This clonotype has a count of ten or more. The chain uses TRBV24-1 and TRBJ1-1; D gene uncertain. Germline CDR1 is KGHDR and CDR2 is SFDVKD. V was shortened by 0 bases and J by 2 bases, with 18 bases between the two germline ends. The CDR3 spans 18 residues. The CDR3 sequence: CATSDLRRPAVRNTEAFF. In DNA, the CDR3 is TGTGCCACCAGTGATTTGCGACGTCCCGCGGTCAGAAACACTGAAGCTTTCTTT.

Note on this clonotype: The CDR3 end shows no conserved phenylalanine or tryptophan, and so a read error is likely. The chain carries TRBV28 and TRBJ2-6; D is possibly TRBD1 (6 bases). This CDR3 contains 18 residues. Trimming cost V 4 bases and J 0 bases, with 16 bases left between them. CDR1 MDHEN and CDR2 SYDVKM come from the germline V gene. The CDR3, as DNA: TGTGCCAGCAGTTCCTTGACAGGATTCTCCTCTGGGGCCAACGTCCTGACTTAC. This gives the protein CASSSLTGFSSGANVLTY.

This clonotype turned up a few times. The rearrangement uses TRBV11-2 and TRBJ2-4; D possibly uses TRBD1 or TRBD2 (5 bases each). The CDR3 totals 15 residues. Germline CDR1 is SGHAT and CDR2 is FQNNGV. V dropped 5 bases and J dropped 0 bases, with 11 bases sitting between them. As DNA, the CDR3 is TGTGCCAGCAGCGGGACCAGGATAGCCAAAAACATTCAGTACTTC. Translation gives CASSGTRIAKNIQYF.

There are many counts of this clonotype. J is TRBJ2-1 and V is TRBV7-9, with TRBD1 matching 9 bases. From germline, CDR1 is SEHNR and CDR2 FQNEAQ (reference sequence). V gave up 5 bases and J gave up 5 bases; unmatched junction bases: 13. There are 17 residues in the CDR3. CDR3 nucleotide sequence: TGTGCCAGCAGCCCCCCAGCGGGACAGGGAAGCAACAATGAGCAGTTCTTC. It encodes CASSPPAGQGSNNEQFF.

In this sample, this clonotype turned up many times. The chain uses TRBV14 and TRBJ2-7, with D perhaps assigned TRBD1 or TRBD2 (5 bases each). Germline assignment: CDR1 SGHDN and CDR2 FVKESK. CDR3 length: 14 residues. Between the trimmed V and J ends, which lost 1 base and 3 bases, there was a span of 10 bases. CDR3 region: CASSQGGVNYEQYF. CDR3 DNA sequence: TGTGCCAGCAGCCAAGGAGGGGTTAACTACGAGCAGTACTTC.

This clonotype was observed many times. The chain is built from TRBV27 and TRBJ2-7; D remains unclear. CDR1 and CDR2 from the germline V gene are MNHEY and SMNVEV (reference sequence). V was shortened by 5 bases and J by 1 base, with 9 bases between the two germline ends. The CDR3 is made up of 13 amino acids. CDR3 protein: CASSPIPSYEQYF. The CDR3 coding sequence is TGTGCCAGCAGTCCAATTCCGTCCTACGAGCAGTACTTC.

For this clonotype: Since the CDR3 does not end with the conserved phenylalanine or tryptophan, this likely comes from a read error. The chain couples TRBV7-9 to TRBJ2-1; D may match TRBD1 or TRBD2 (5 bases each). This CDR3 has 14 amino acids. From germline, CDR1 is SEHNR and CDR2 FQNEAQ (reference sequence). The V and J ends lost 4 bases and 2 bases respectively, with 9 bases between them. This CDR3 is CASSWGSTYNEQFL. As DNA, the CDR3 is TGTGCCAGCAGCTGGGGGTCGACCTACAATGAGCAGTTCCTC.

This clonotype was counted many times. The chain carries TRBV12-3 or TRBV12-4 and TRBJ2-7; 9 bases are shared with TRBD1. The J segment lost 2 bases and the V segment lost 6 bases, leaving 8 bases of the junction unmatched. The CDR3 is made up of 15 amino acids. The CDR3 protein is CASSETDRGPYEQYF. CDR3 bases: TGTGCCAGCAGCGAAACGGACAGGGGACCCTACGAGCAGTACTTC.

This clonotype appeared a few times. The V call is TRBV29-1, the J call TRBJ2-1; D possibly uses TRBD1 or TRBD2 (5 bases each). Germline V CDR1 and CDR2: SQVTM, ANQGSEA. V lost 6 bases to trimming and J lost 2 bases, with 23 bases between them. This CDR3 is built from 17 residues. The CDR3 is CSVAWGSRGRTYNEQFF. DNA for the CDR3: TGCAGCGTCGCTTGGGGGTCACGGGGACGGACCTACAATGAGCAGTTCTTC.

The chain joins TRBV15 to TRBJ2-1; D may be TRBD1 (5 bases). Trimming took off 0 bases at V and 4 bases at J, with 13 bases between the two ends. The CDR3 loop spans 16 amino acids. The V gene's germline CDR1 is LNHNV and CDR2 YYDKDF (reference sequence). In DNA, the CDR3 is TGTGCCACCAGCAGAGATCCCTTGGACACATACAATGAGCAGTTCTTC. Translating gives CATSRDPLDTYNEQFF.

The chain uses TRBV5-6 and TRBJ2-3; weak D call: TRBD1 (5 bases). The V gene lost 4 bases and the J gene lost 7 bases, with 10 bases spanning the gap. This CDR3 region has 12 residues. CDR1 is SGHDT and CDR2 is YYEEEE in the germline V gene. The chain's CDR3 is CASSPDSYTQYF. The DNA of the CDR3 is TGTGCCAGCAGCCCTGACAGCTATACGCAGTATTTT.

This clonotype was picked up many times. This chain joins TRBV2 and TRBJ1-1, with 10 bases matching TRBD1. The CDR3 runs 13 residues. J lost 5 bases, V lost 6 bases, and 3 bases had no gene match. Germline V gene data show CDR1 as SNHLY and CDR2 as FYNNEI. The CDR3 spells CASRRQGATEAFF. CDR3 DNA: TGTGCCAGCAGGAGACAGGGGGCTACTGAAGCTTTCTTT.

This clonotype was seen many times. The J gene is TRBJ2-5, the V gene TRBV19, with TRBD1 matching over 7 bases. Per germline, CDR1 LNHDA and CDR2 SQIVND (reference sequence). The CDR3 extends over 16 amino acids. J lost 2 bases, V lost 5 bases, and 11 bases had no gene match. The CDR3 nucleotides are TGTGCCAGTAGTGATCTCTTGGGGACAGCACAAGAGACCCAGTACTTC. Translation: CASSDLLGTAQETQYF.